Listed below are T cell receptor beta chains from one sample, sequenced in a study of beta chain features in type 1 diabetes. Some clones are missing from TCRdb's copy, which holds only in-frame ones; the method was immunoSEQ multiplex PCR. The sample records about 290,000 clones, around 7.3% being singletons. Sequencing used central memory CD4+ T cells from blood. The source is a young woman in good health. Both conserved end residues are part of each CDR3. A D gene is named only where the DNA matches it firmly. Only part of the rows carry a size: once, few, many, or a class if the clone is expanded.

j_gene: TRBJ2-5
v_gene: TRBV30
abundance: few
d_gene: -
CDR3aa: CAWSVRTRETQYF
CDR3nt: TGTGCCTGGAGTGTCAGGACAAGAGAGACCCAGTACTTC

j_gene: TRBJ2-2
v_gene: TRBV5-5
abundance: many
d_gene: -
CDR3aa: CASSTGNTGELFF
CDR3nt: TGTGCCAGCAGCACAGGAAACACCGGGGAGCTGTTTTTT

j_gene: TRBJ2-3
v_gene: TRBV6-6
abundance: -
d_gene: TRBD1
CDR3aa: CASTPQGEKDTQYF
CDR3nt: TGTGCCAGCACTCCACAGGGGGAAAAAGATACGCAGTATTTT

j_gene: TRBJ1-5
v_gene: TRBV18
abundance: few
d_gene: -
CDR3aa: CASSPGGNQPQHF
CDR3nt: TGTGCCAGCTCACCCGGGGGGAATCAGCCCCAGCATTTT

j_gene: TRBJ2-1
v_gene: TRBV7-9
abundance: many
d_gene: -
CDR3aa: CASSPRRNNEQFF
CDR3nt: TGTGCCAGCAGCCCGAGACGAAACAATGAGCAGTTCTTC

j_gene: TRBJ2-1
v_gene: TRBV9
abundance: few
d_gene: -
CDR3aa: CASSVSGGQSYNEQFF
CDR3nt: TGTGCCAGCAGCGTCAGTGGGGGGCAATCCTACAATGAGCAGTTCTTC

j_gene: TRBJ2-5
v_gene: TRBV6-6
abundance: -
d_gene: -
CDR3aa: CASRPIADQETQYF
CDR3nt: TGTGCCAGCAGACCCATAGCGGACCAAGAGACCCAGTACTTC

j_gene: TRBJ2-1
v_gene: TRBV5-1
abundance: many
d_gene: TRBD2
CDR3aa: CASSLALADNEQFF
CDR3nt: TGCGCCAGCAGCTTGGCACTAGCGGACAATGAGCAGTTCTTC

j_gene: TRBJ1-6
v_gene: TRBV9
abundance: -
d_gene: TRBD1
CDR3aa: CASSAPTRQGDGSPLHF
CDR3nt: TGTGCCAGCAGCGCGCCCACCAGACAGGGGGATGGTTCACCCCTCCACTTT

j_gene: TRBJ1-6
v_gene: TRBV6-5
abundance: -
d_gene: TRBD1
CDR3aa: CASSYSQGDNSPLHF
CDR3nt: TGTGCCAGCAGTTACTCCCAGGGGGATAATTCACCCCTCCACTTT

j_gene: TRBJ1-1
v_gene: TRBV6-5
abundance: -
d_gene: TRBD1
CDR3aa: CASSWATGTTEAFF
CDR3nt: TGTGCCAGCAGTTGGGCGACAGGGACCACTGAAGCTTTCTTT

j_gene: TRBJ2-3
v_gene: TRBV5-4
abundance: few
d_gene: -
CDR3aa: CASSLAGQGYTDTQYF
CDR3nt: TGTGCCAGCAGCTTGGCTGGGCAGGGTTACACAGATACGCAGTATTTT

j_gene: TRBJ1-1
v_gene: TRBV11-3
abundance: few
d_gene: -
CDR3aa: CASSLDRQSEAFF
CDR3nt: TGTGCCAGCAGCTTAGATCGGCAGAGTGAAGCTTTCTTT

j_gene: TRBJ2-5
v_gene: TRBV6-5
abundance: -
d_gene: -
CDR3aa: CATQGFQETQYF
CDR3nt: TGTGCCACACAGGGATTTCAAGAGACCCAGTACTTC

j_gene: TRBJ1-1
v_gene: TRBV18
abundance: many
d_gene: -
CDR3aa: CASSPENGKNTEAFF
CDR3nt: TGTGCCAGCTCACCAGAGAACGGCAAGAACACTGAAGCTTTCTTT

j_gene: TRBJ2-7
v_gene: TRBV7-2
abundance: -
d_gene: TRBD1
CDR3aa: CASSRGGTGKTYEQYF
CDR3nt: TGTGCCAGCAGCCGCGGTGGGACAGGGAAAACCTACGAGCAGTACTTC

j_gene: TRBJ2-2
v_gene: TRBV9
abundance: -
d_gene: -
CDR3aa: CASSTQPRVNTGELFF
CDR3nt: TGTGCCAGCAGCACCCAGCCACGGGTGAACACCGGGGAGCTGTTTTTT

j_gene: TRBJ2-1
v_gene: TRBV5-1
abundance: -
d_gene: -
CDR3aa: CASSLRDKEQFF
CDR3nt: TGCGCCAGCAGCTTGAGGGACAAAGAGCAGTTCTTC

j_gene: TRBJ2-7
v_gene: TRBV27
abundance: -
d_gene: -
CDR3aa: CASSLGLFYEQYF
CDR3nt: TGTGCCAGCAGTTTAGGTCTGTTCTACGAGCAGTACTTC

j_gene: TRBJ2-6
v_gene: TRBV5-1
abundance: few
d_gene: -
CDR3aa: CASSGLQGPGAGANVLTF
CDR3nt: TGCGCCAGCAGCGGGCTACAGGGACCGGGAGCTGGGGCCAACGTCCTGACTTTC

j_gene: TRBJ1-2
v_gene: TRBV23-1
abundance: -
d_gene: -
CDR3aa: CASSHTWGWDYGYTF
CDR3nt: TGCGCCAGCAGTCACACCTGGGGGTGGGACTATGGCTACACCTTC

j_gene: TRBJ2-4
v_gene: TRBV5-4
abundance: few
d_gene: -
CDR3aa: CASSLDRNIQYF
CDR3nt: TGTGCCAGCAGCCTTGACCGAAACATTCAGTACTTC

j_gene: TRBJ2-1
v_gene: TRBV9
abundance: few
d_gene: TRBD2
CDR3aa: CASSVEMGGRLNNEQFF
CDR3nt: TGTGCCAGCAGCGTAGAGATGGGAGGGAGACTTAACAATGAGCAGTTCTTC

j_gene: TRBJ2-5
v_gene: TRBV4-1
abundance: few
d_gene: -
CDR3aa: CASSRTGLETQYF
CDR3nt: TGCGCCAGCAGCCGCACGGGTTTGGAGACCCAGTACTTC

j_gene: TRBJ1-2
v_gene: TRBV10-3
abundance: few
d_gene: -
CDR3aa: CAISEPGMGADGYTF
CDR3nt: TGTGCCATCAGTGAGCCCGGTATGGGGGCGGATGGCTACACCTTC

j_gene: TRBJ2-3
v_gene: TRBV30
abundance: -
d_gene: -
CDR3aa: CAWRGLFRDTQYF
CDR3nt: TGTGCCTGGAGGGGACTCTTCAGGGATACGCAGTATTTT

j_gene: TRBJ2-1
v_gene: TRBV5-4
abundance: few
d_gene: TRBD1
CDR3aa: CASSPTGVNEQFF
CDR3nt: TGTGCCAGCAGCCCGACAGGGGTGAATGAGCAGTTCTTC

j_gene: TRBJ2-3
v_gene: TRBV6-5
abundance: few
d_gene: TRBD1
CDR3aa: CASSYYPGGGTDTQYF
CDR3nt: TGTGCCAGCAGTTACTATCCAGGGGGCGGCACAGATACGCAGTATTTT

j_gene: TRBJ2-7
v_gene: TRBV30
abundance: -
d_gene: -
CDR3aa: CAWTTFGGGDNYEQYF
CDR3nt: TGTGCCTGGACCACCTTCGGAGGGGGGGATAATTACGAGCAGTACTTC

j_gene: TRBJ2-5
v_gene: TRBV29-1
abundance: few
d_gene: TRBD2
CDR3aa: CSVIGLAETQYF
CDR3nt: TGCAGCGTTATCGGACTAGCAGAGACCCAGTACTTC

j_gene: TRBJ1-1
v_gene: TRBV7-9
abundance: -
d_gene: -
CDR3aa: CASSLVSSGWAFF
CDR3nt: TGTGCCAGCAGCTTAGTATCGAGTGGGTGGGCTTTCTTT

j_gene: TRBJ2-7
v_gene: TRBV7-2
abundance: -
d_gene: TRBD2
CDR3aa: CASSLLAEYEQYF
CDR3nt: TGTGCCAGCAGCTTACTAGCGGAGTACGAGCAGTACTTC

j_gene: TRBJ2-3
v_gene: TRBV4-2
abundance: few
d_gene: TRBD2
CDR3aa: CASSEAGADSRTDTQYF
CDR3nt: TGTGCCAGCAGCGAAGCGGGGGCTGACTCTCGCACAGATACGCAGTATTTT

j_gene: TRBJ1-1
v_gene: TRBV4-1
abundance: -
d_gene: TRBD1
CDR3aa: CASSRGGQASEAFF
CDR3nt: TGCGCCAGCAGCCGAGGGGGACAGGCCTCTGAAGCTTTCTTT

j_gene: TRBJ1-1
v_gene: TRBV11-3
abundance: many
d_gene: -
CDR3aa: CASSPRVNTEAFF
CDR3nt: TGTGCCAGCAGCCCCCGGGTGAACACTGAAGCTTTCTTT

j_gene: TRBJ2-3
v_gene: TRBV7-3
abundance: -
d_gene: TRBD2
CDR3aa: CASSPRGGGTDTQYF
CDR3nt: TGTGCCAGCAGCCCACGGGGCGGGGGGACAGATACGCAGTATTTT

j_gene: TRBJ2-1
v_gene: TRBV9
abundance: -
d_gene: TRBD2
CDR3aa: CPSSVLSGGRGSYNEQFF
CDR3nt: TGTCCCAGCAGCGTACTGAGCGGGGGACGGGGCTCCTACAATGAGCAGTTCTTC

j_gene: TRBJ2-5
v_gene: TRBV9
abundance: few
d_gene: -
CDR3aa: CASSPGHQFQETQYF
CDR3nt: TGTGCCAGCAGCCCAGGACACCAATTCCAAGAGACCCAGTACTTC